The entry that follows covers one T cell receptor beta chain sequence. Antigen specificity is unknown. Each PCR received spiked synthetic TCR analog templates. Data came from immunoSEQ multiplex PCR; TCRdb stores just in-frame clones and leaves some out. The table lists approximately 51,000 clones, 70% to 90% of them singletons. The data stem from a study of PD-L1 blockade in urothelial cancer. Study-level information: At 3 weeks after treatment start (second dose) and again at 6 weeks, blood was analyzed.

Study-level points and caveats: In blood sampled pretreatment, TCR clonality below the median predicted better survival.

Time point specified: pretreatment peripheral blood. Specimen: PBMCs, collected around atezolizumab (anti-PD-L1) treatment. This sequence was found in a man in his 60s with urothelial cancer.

CDR3 residues: CASSLGPASGGLSYEQYF. The CDR3 DNA reads as TGCGCCAGCAGCTTGGGCCCCGCTAGCGGGGGGCTTTCCTACGAGCAGTACTTC. This chain uses TRBV5-1 with TRBJ2-7; TRBD2 matches 11 bases. The CDR3 length is 18 residues. V shed 0 bases and J 1 base; nucleotides not matched to a gene: 9. CDR1 is SGHRS and CDR2 is YFSETQ in the germline V gene.